These T cell receptor beta chains were read from a single sample in a study of patients and donors after allogeneic stem cell transplantation. Each CDR3 protein gets one entry after TCRdb re-called the RT-PCR reads with MiXCR. The sample records 800,000 to 1,000,000 distinct CDR3 sequences, roughly 18% being singletons. Input material: blood, either unsorted or a sorted T cell fraction (not recorded which). Receptors were obtained from a human donor who was either an allogeneic HSCT recipient or a stem cell or donor lymphocyte infusion donor (not recorded which). It is not recorded whose cells these are; they may come from a transplant donor. Each CDR3 is given with its conserved first and last residue. The order of the fields is V gene, J gene, D gene, clone size, CDR3 DNA, CDR3 protein. The D gene is left open where the match is weak. Clone sizes are given selectively: once, few, many, or a class where the clone is expanded.

V gene: TRBV27
J gene: TRBJ2-5
D gene: TRBD1
clone size: many
CDR3 DNA: TGTGCCAGCAGTTTCGAAGCGACAGGGGACCAAGAGACCCAGTACTTC
CDR3 protein: CASSFEATGDQETQYF

V gene: TRBV6-4
J gene: TRBJ2-7
D gene: TRBD2
clone size: few
CDR3 DNA: TGTGCCAGCAGCCCAGGACTAGGGGAATTCTACGAGCAGTACTTC
CDR3 protein: CASSPGLGEFYEQYF

V gene: TRBV7-2
J gene: TRBJ2-1
D gene: .
clone size: few
CDR3 DNA: TGTGCCAGCAGCTTAGCACACGGGAGCTCCTACAATGAGCAGTTCTTC
CDR3 protein: CASSLAHGSSYNEQFF

V gene: TRBV20-1
J gene: TRBJ2-7
D gene: .
clone size: few
CDR3 DNA: TGCAGTGCTAAGCAGGGGGGAGGCCCCTACGAGCAGTACTTC
CDR3 protein: CSAKQGGGPYEQYF

V gene: TRBV29-1
J gene: TRBJ2-5
D gene: TRBD2
clone size: many
CDR3 DNA: TGCAGCGTTGAGATGATACTAGCGTACCAAGAGACCCAGTACTTC
CDR3 protein: CSVEMILAYQETQYF

V gene: TRBV12-3/TRBV12-4
J gene: TRBJ2-7
D gene: TRBD2
clone size: few
CDR3 DNA: TGTGCCAGCAGTTTGGGGACCGGAACTAGCGGCCCCTACGAGCAGTACTTC
CDR3 protein: CASSLGTGTSGPYEQYF

V gene: TRBV5-6
J gene: TRBJ1-5
D gene: TRBD1
clone size: .
CDR3 DNA: TGTGCCAGCAGCTTCTGGGACAGGGTCAAGCAGCCCCAGCATTTT
CDR3 protein: CASSFWDRVKQPQHF

V gene: TRBV18
J gene: TRBJ2-1
D gene: .
clone size: few
CDR3 DNA: TGTGCCAGCTCACCGGTCCACAATGAGCAGTTCTTC
CDR3 protein: CASSPVHNEQFF

V gene: TRBV6-1
J gene: TRBJ1-1
D gene: .
clone size: few
CDR3 DNA: TGTGCCAGCAAAATACAGAAGAACACTGAAGCTTTCTTT
CDR3 protein: CASKIQKNTEAFF

V gene: TRBV5-1
J gene: TRBJ1-1
D gene: .
clone size: many
CDR3 DNA: TGCGCCAGCAGCCCCCTTAAAGGTGAAGCTTTCTTT
CDR3 protein: CASSPLKGEAFF

V gene: TRBV7-9
J gene: TRBJ2-1
D gene: TRBD2
clone size: many
CDR3 DNA: TGTGCCAGCAGCTTAGAATTAGCGGGATCAAATGAGCAGTTCTTC
CDR3 protein: CASSLELAGSNEQFF

V gene: TRBV5-1
J gene: TRBJ2-5
D gene: .
clone size: many
CDR3 DNA: TGCGCCAGCAGCTTGGGCGCAGTTTATGAAGAGACCCAGTACTTC
CDR3 protein: CASSLGAVYEETQYF

V gene: TRBV27
J gene: TRBJ1-4
D gene: .
clone size: .
CDR3 DNA: TGTGCCAGCTCTCGACGGGGTGGGGCTCCGAATGAAAAACTGTTTTTT
CDR3 protein: CASSRRGGAPNEKLFF

V gene: TRBV20-1
J gene: TRBJ2-5
D gene: .
clone size: .
CDR3 DNA: TGCAGGGACGGTGGCCAAGAGACCCAGTACTTC
CDR3 protein: CRDGGQETQYF

V gene: TRBV5-6
J gene: TRBJ1-5
D gene: TRBD1
clone size: few
CDR3 DNA: TGTGCCAGCAGCTTGGCGACAGGGAATCAGCCCCAGCATTTT
CDR3 protein: CASSLATGNQPQHF

V gene: TRBV21-1
J gene: TRBJ1-3
D gene: .
clone size: .
CDR3 DNA: TGTGCCAGCAGCAACGCGTCTTTGGGGGCGAAAAGAAACACCATATATTTT
CDR3 protein: CASSNASLGAKRNTIYF

V gene: TRBV30
J gene: TRBJ2-1
D gene: TRBD2
clone size: .
CDR3 DNA: TGTGCCTGTAACGCGGGAGAGAGCTCCTACAATGAGCAGTTCTTC
CDR3 protein: CACNAGESSYNEQFF

V gene: TRBV4-3
J gene: TRBJ1-2
D gene: .
clone size: few
CDR3 DNA: TGCGCCAGCAGCCAAGTCCGAGGGACCTATGGCTACACCTTC
CDR3 protein: CASSQVRGTYGYTF

V gene: TRBV20-1
J gene: TRBJ1-5
D gene: .
clone size: .
CDR3 DNA: TGCAGTGCTAGAGTCCCCCAGCGCCTGGGGCCCCAGCATTTT
CDR3 protein: CSARVPQRLGPQHF

V gene: TRBV7-8
J gene: TRBJ2-1
D gene: .
clone size: few
CDR3 DNA: TGTGCCAGCAGCTTAGAGCCAGGCGGCTTAGTGCAGTTCTTC
CDR3 protein: CASSLEPGGLVQFF

V gene: TRBV7-9
J gene: TRBJ1-2
D gene: .
clone size: many
CDR3 DNA: TGTGCCAGCAGCTTAGAGACAGCCTATGGCTACACCTTC
CDR3 protein: CASSLETAYGYTF

V gene: TRBV20-1
J gene: TRBJ2-1
D gene: TRBD2
clone size: .
CDR3 DNA: TGCAGTGCTTCTCGACTAGCGGGAGCTAGTAATGAGCAGTTCTTC
CDR3 protein: CSASRLAGASNEQFF

V gene: TRBV4-2
J gene: TRBJ2-2
D gene: .
clone size: .
CDR3 DNA: TGTGCCAGCAGCCAAGAAGGGAGGTTGAACACCGGGGAGCTGTTTTTT
CDR3 protein: CASSQEGRLNTGELFF

V gene: TRBV20-1
J gene: TRBJ2-3
D gene: TRBD2
clone size: many
CDR3 DNA: TGCAGTGCTAGAGGTAGCGGGAGGAGCACAGATACGCAGTATTTT
CDR3 protein: CSARGSGRSTDTQYF

V gene: TRBV3-1
J gene: TRBJ1-1
D gene: .
clone size: many
CDR3 DNA: TGTGCCAGCAGCCAAATATCTTCCACTGAAGCTTTCTTT
CDR3 protein: CASSQISSTEAFF

V gene: TRBV20-1
J gene: TRBJ2-5
D gene: TRBD1
clone size: .
CDR3 DNA: TGCAGTGCTAGAGATAGACAGGGGGTCTGGGAGACCCAGTACTTC
CDR3 protein: CSARDRQGVWETQYF

V gene: TRBV12-3/TRBV12-4
J gene: TRBJ1-1
D gene: .
clone size: .
CDR3 DNA: TGTGCCAGCAGTCGACAGCGACACACTGAAGCTTTCTTT
CDR3 protein: CASSRQRHTEAFF

V gene: TRBV20-1
J gene: TRBJ2-2
D gene: TRBD1
clone size: few
CDR3 DNA: TGCAGTGCTACAAAACCGGGACAGGGAATGACCGGGGAGCTGTTTTTT
CDR3 protein: CSATKPGQGMTGELFF

V gene: TRBV5-1
J gene: TRBJ2-7
D gene: .
clone size: .
CDR3 DNA: TGCGCCAGCAGCTTGGATCCCTTTTCGTCAACATCCCAACCCTACGAGCAGTACTTC
CDR3 protein: CASSLDPFSSTSQPYEQYF

V gene: TRBV12-3/TRBV12-4
J gene: TRBJ2-1
D gene: TRBD2
clone size: few
CDR3 DNA: TGTGCCAGCAGTTCAGGACTAGCGGGCGATGAGCAGTTCTTC
CDR3 protein: CASSSGLAGDEQFF